The 5 T cell receptor beta chains in this list originate from one sample, sequenced in a study of radiotherapy plus CTLA-4 blockade in lung cancer. Profiled with immunoSEQ multiplex PCR; TCRdb holds only in-frame clones, not every one. The sample lists about 86,000 clones; around 83% were seen once. The sample was peripheral blood, taken from a patient treated with radiotherapy plus ipilimumab. The receptor set was obtained from a human donor with non-small cell lung cancer who had stable disease on radiotherapy plus ipilimumab.

The rearrangement uses TRBV18 and TRBJ2-5; tentatively, D is TRBD2 (6 bases). Trimming removed 6 bases at V and 5 bases at J, with 13 bases between. Looked up from germline, CDR1 is KGHSH and CDR2 is LQKENI. This CDR3 region has 13 residues. The CDR3 sequence: CASSPGVEETQYF. The CDR3 nucleotides are TGTGCCAGCTCCCCGGGGGTAGAGGAGACCCAGTACTTC.

CDR3 nucleotides: TGTGCCAGCAGCCAAGAGCTGAACACTGAAGCTTTCTTT. Translated, it gives CASSQELNTEAFF. This chain joins TRBV16 and TRBJ1-1; D gene uncertain. CDR3 length: 13 amino acids. Trimming stripped 2 bases from V and 0 bases from J, with 4 bases between. The germline CDR1 and CDR2 sequences are KGHSY and FQNENV.

The rearrangement joins TRBV30 to TRBJ1-2, with D tentatively TRBD1 (5 bases). V was clipped by 2 bases and J by 2 bases, with 15 bases between them. Per the germline V gene, CDR1 is GTSNPN and CDR2 is SVGIG (reference sequence). This CDR3 is built from 15 residues. For the CDR3, the DNA is TGTGCCTGGAGTCCTCTCGCGGACAAGAACTATGGCTACACCTTC. Translating gives CAWSPLADKNYGYTF.

This clone showed up many times. The chain carries TRBV11-2 and TRBJ2-3, with no clear D. The CDR3 contains 13 residues. Germline assignment: CDR1 SGHAT and CDR2 FQNNGV. Trimming shortened V by 2 bases and J by 4 bases, and 7 bases separated the two germline ends. The CDR3 loop is CASSLNSADTQYF. The CDR3 region has the DNA TGTGCCAGCAGCTTAAACTCAGCAGATACGCAGTATTTT.

As DNA, the CDR3 is TGTGCCAGCAGTGGGAGCTCCTACAATGAGCAGTTCTTC. Translated: CASSGSSYNEQFF. The chain combines TRBV2 with TRBJ2-1; D gene ambiguous. The germline CDR1 and CDR2 sequences are SNHLY and FYNNEI. V lost 4 bases and J 0 bases, leaving 4 bases between the germline ends. The CDR3 covers 13 residues.